Below, 28 T cell receptor beta chains from the same sample are listed, as sequenced in a study of blood T cell repertoires in COVID-19. Generated by immunoSEQ multiplex PCR, the TCRdb table keeps only in-frame clones and is missing some. The sample yields 120,000 to 150,000 clones, over 75% seen once. Sequenced material: peripheral blood. Receptors originate from a woman aged 45-60 years with acute or convalescent COVID-19.

This clone was found once. The V call is TRBV14, the J call TRBJ2-5; the D gene is possibly TRBD2 (6 bases). V lost 1 base, J lost 5 bases, and 11 bases lay in between. This CDR3 comprises 14 residues. Germline lookup yields CDR1 SGHDN and CDR2 FVKESK. The CDR3 reads CASSQGRGVETQYF. As DNA, the CDR3 is TGTGCCAGCAGCCAAGGGCGGGGTGTGGAGACCCAGTACTTC.

The chain uses TRBV7-9 and TRBJ1-4; 12 bases agree with TRBD1. Germline V gene data show CDR1 as SEHNR and CDR2 as FQNEAQ (reference sequence). This CDR3 has 18 residues. V gave up 4 bases and J gave up 7 bases; unmatched junction bases: 13. CDR3 nucleotide sequence: TGTGCCAGCAGCTCACTGGGACAGGGGGCGATCTACCGTGAAAAACTGTTTTTT. Translated, it gives CASSSLGQGAIYREKLFF.

This sequence joins TRBV10-3 and TRBJ1-4; D gene ambiguous. Trimming shortened V by 3 bases and J by 7 bases, and 15 bases separated the two germline ends. CDR1 and CDR2 (germline): ENHRY, SYGVKD. The CDR3 runs to 15 residues. The CDR3 here is CAISESGGSSEKLFF. DNA for the CDR3: TGTGCCATCAGTGAATCAGGAGGGAGTAGTGAAAAACTGTTTTTT.

This clone was recorded only once. The chain links TRBV28 to TRBJ1-2; 8 bases align to TRBD1. V lost 7 bases, J lost 7 bases, and 8 bases stayed unmatched. Per germline, CDR1 MDHEN and CDR2 SYDVKM. The CDR3 loop spans 13 amino acids. As DNA, the CDR3 is TGTGCCAGCACTAGCCAGGGGGCGCTTGGCTACACCTTC. Amino acids: CASTSQGALGYTF.

This clone has a handful of counts. V and J are TRBV30 and TRBJ2-7; possibly TRBD2 for D (6 bases). Deletions cut 7 bases from V and 5 bases from J, with 15 bases between. This CDR3 has 12 residues. Germline V lookup: CDR1 GTSNPN, CDR2 SVGIG (reference sequence). The CDR3, as DNA: TGTGCCTTGAACCTCGGAGGGGACGAGCAGTACTTC. Residues: CALNLGGDEQYF.

The gene calls are TRBV27 and TRBJ1-2; the match to TRBD1 covers 9 bases. The CDR3 is made up of 14 amino acids. The J segment lost 3 bases and the V segment lost 6 bases, leaving 5 bases of the junction unmatched. Germline V gene data show CDR1 as MNHEY and CDR2 as SMNVEV (reference sequence). In DNA, the CDR3 is TGTGCCAGCAGCAGGGGACAGGGCCACTATGGCTACACCTTC. It specifies CASSRGQGHYGYTF.

The chain employs TRBV15 and TRBJ1-1, with D perhaps matching TRBD1 (6 bases). Looked up from germline, CDR1 is LNHNV and CDR2 is YYDKDF (reference sequence). The CDR3 has 14 amino acids. Trimming pared 5 bases from V and 0 bases from J, leaving 10 bases between. In DNA, the CDR3 is TGTGCCACCAGCCTGGGACAACTGAACACTGAAGCTTTCTTT. Its translation is CATSLGQLNTEAFF.

This chain uses TRBV27 with TRBJ2-1; 7 nucleotides agree with TRBD1. Per the germline V gene, CDR1 is MNHEY and CDR2 is SMNVEV (reference sequence). The CDR3 extends over 15 amino acids. With V trimmed by 4 bases and J by 4 bases, 7 bases remained unmatched. The CDR3 sequence is CASSSRQGAYNEQFF. DNA of the CDR3: TGTGCCAGCAGTTCAAGACAGGGCGCTTACAATGAGCAGTTCTTC.

The chain links TRBV6-2 or TRBV6-3 to TRBJ1-1; D is undetermined. Germline CDR1 MNHEY, CDR2 SVGEGT. Trimming took 0 bases from V and 1 from J, leaving 12 bases between them. The CDR3 sequence is 16 residues long. CDR3 DNA: TGTGCCAGCAGTTACTCGAGAGTAGGAGGGAACACTGAAGCTTTCTTT. This encodes CASSYSRVGGNTEAFF.

There are a few counts of this clone. The V and J genes are TRBV6-5 and TRBJ2-7, with TRBD1 identical over 8 bases. There are 13 residues in the CDR3. V lost 4 bases to trimming and J lost 3 bases; unmatched junction nucleotides: 2. The germline CDR1 and CDR2 sequences are MNHEY and SVGAGI. CDR3 sequence reads: CASSWDRNYEQYF. In DNA, the CDR3 is TGTGCCAGCAGTTGGGACAGGAACTACGAGCAGTACTTC.

The chain carries TRBV19 and TRBJ1-2, with a weak D call TRBD1 (6 bases). Germline-derived CDR1 and CDR2 are LNHDA and SQIVND (reference sequence). Deletions cut 2 bases from V and 6 bases from J, with 13 bases between. The length of the CDR3 is 14 residues. The CDR3 is CASSIQRGTNGYTF. CDR3 nucleotides: TGTGCCAGTAGTATACAGAGGGGGACAAATGGCTACACCTTC.

The chain employs TRBV29-1 and TRBJ1-1; D unresolved. This CDR3 comprises 13 residues. V lost 6 bases and J 11 bases, leaving 22 bases between the germline ends. CDR1 and CDR2 from the germline V gene are SQVTM and ANQGSEA. CDR3 sequence: CSVASLASEAAFF. CDR3 DNA sequence: TGCAGCGTGGCCTCGTTAGCGTCGGAGGCGGCTTTCTTT.

The chain joins TRBV3-1 (or the pseudogene TRBV3-2) to TRBJ1-2; D may be TRBD1 (6 bases). The CDR3 length is 14 residues. V was shortened by 1 base and J by 2 bases, with 8 bases between the two germline ends. Germline assignment: CDR1 LGHDT and CDR2 YNNKEL (reference sequence). The CDR3 DNA reads as TGTGCCAGCAGCCAAGGTACAGGGAACTATGGCTACACCTTC. Translating it yields CASSQGTGNYGYTF.

V and J are TRBV18 and TRBJ2-7, with TRBD1 as a possible D gene (5 bases). V lost 5 bases, J lost 2 bases, and 13 bases lay in between. CDR1 is KGHSH, CDR2 LQKENI, per germline. The CDR3 runs 14 residues. The CDR3 loop reads CASSTDKPPYEQYF. The CDR3 nucleotides read TGTGCCAGCTCAACGGACAAGCCTCCCTACGAGCAGTACTTC.

The chain couples TRBV6-2 or TRBV6-3 to TRBJ2-1; TRBD2 is a possible D gene (7 bases). The ends were cut back, 5 bases at V and 4 bases at J, with 18 bases in the middle. This CDR3 region has 16 residues. Germline V CDR1 and CDR2: MNHEY, SVGEGT. CDR3 DNA: TGTGCCAGCAGTCTCACGCGGGGGCCATCTTACAATGAGCAGTTCTTC. It translates to CASSLTRGPSYNEQFF.

This clone was counted once. The rearrangement uses TRBV7-9 and TRBJ2-2; D is unresolved. From germline, CDR1 is SEHNR and CDR2 FQNEAQ (reference sequence). There are 12 residues in the CDR3. V was cut by 8 bases and J by 7 bases, with 11 bases left in between. CDR3 sequence: CASPIHGGELFF. Here the CDR3 DNA reads TGTGCCAGCCCCATTCACGGCGGGGAGCTGTTTTTT.

Only a few counts were recorded for this clone. The V gene is TRBV18, the J gene TRBJ2-2, with 7 bases identical to TRBD2. CDR1 is KGHSH, CDR2 LQKENI, per germline. V was clipped by 0 bases and J by 1 base; unmatched bases: 2. CDR3 size: 16 residues. The CDR3 spells CASSPPGGLNTGELFF. In DNA, the CDR3 is TGTGCCAGCTCACCACCGGGAGGGTTGAACACCGGGGAGCTGTTTTTT. Filled out from reference TRBV18 and TRBJ2-2, the complete variable domain reads NAGVMQNPRHLVRRRGQEARLRCSPMKGHSHVYWYRQLPEEGLKFMVYLQKENIIDESGMPKERFSAEFPKEGPSILRIQQVVRGDSAAYFCASSPPGGLNTGELFFGEGSRLTVL.

The rearrangement uses TRBV3-1 (or the pseudogene TRBV3-2) and TRBJ1-3; D remains ambiguous. Looked up from germline, CDR1 is LGHDT and CDR2 is YNNKEL (reference sequence). V was pared by 1 base and J by 0 bases, with 7 bases between. The CDR3 runs 15 residues. The CDR3 spells CASSQGSSSGNTIYF. The CDR3 DNA sequence: TGTGCCAGCAGCCAAGGATCGAGCTCTGGAAACACCATATATTTT.

J is TRBJ1-1 and V is TRBV6-5, with D uncertain. V was clipped by 2 bases and J by 4 bases, with 17 bases between them. Germline CDR1 MNHEY, CDR2 SVGAGI. The CDR3 runs 16 residues. CDR3 coding DNA: TGTGCCAGCAGTTACAAGGCGGCTGGCAGCCGCACTGAAGCTTTCTTT. This sequence encodes CASSYKAAGSRTEAFF.

The rearrangement joins TRBV12-3 or TRBV12-4 to TRBJ1-5; 7 positions match TRBD1. CDR3 length: 13 amino acids. Trimming took 6 bases from V and 7 from J; bases not matched to a gene: 6. The CDR3 bases are TGTGCCAGCAGGAGACAGGGTGGGCAGCCCCAGCATTTT. Its translation: CASRRQGGQPQHF.

The V gene is TRBV18, the J gene TRBJ2-7; D unclear. Between the trimmed V and J ends, which lost 8 bases and 0 bases, there was a span of 14 bases. CDR1 and CDR2 (germline): KGHSH, LQKENI. This CDR3 has 14 amino acids. The DNA for the CDR3 is TGTGCCAGCACAACTACACCAAACTCCTACGAGCAGTACTTC. Translating gives CASTTTPNSYEQYF.

CDR3 amino acids: CASSLSTGYNSPLHF. The CDR3 DNA is TGTGCCAGCAGTTTATCTACAGGGTACAATTCACCCCTCCACTTT. The V gene is TRBV27, the J gene TRBJ1-6; the D gene is possibly TRBD1 (6 bases). This CDR3 region has 15 residues. Per germline, CDR1 MNHEY and CDR2 SMNVEV (reference sequence). V lost 0 bases and J 7 bases, leaving 10 bases between the germline ends.

The chain carries TRBV5-1 and TRBJ1-2; 8 bases agree with TRBD1. CDR3 length: 13 residues. V shed 1 base and J 6 bases; nucleotides not matched to a gene: 2. Per germline, CDR1 SGHRS and CDR2 YFSETQ. The CDR3 sequence is CASSLPTGDGYTF. The CDR3 DNA reads as TGCGCCAGCAGCTTGCCGACAGGGGATGGCTACACCTTC.

The chain has TRBV7-2 and TRBJ1-1; tentatively, D is TRBD1 (5 bases). The CDR3 covers 13 residues. Trimming left V 4 bases short and J 7 bases short, with 13 bases between. Germline V gene lookup returns CDR1 SGHTA and CDR2 FQGNSA. CDR3 nucleotide sequence: TGTGCCAGCAGCTCGCGGGGCCGTCTTGAAGCTTTCTTT. Protein product: CASSSRGRLEAFF. Variable domain in full (rest from reference TRBV7-2 and TRBJ1-1): GAGVSQSPSNKVTEKGKDVELRCDPISGHTALYWYRQSLGQGLEFLIYFQGNSAPDKSGLPSDRFSAERTGGSVSTLTIQRTQQEDSAVYLCASSSRGRLEAFFGQGTRLTVV.

The gene calls are TRBV19 and TRBJ2-7, with D possibly being TRBD1 (5 bases). Trimming cost V 2 bases and J 0 bases, with 14 bases left between them. The CDR3 length is 16 residues. CDR1 is LNHDA, CDR2 SQIVND, per germline (reference sequence). This CDR3 reads CASSIRADIVSYEQYF. For the CDR3, the DNA is TGTGCCAGTAGTATAAGGGCGGACATAGTCTCCTACGAGCAGTACTTC.

The J gene is TRBJ1-2, the V gene TRBV7-9; a weak D match, TRBD1 (5 bases). Germline V lookup: CDR1 SEHNR, CDR2 FQNEAQ (reference sequence). Between the trimmed V and J ends, which lost 1 base and 8 bases, there was a span of 14 bases. The CDR3 sequence is 14 residues long. The CDR3: CASSLEGRGGGYTF. The CDR3 nucleotides are TGTGCCAGCAGCTTAGAGGGGAGGGGAGGCGGCTACACCTTC.

The V and J genes are TRBV7-8 and TRBJ1-2; TRBD1 matches 8 bases. The CDR3 extends over 14 amino acids. CDR1 SGHVS and CDR2 FQNEAQ come from the germline V gene. J gave up 4 bases and V 2 bases, and 3 bases lay outside the gene matches. CDR3 in amino acids: CASSLNGQGYGYTF. The CDR3 DNA follows: TGTGCCAGCAGCTTAAACGGACAGGGCTATGGCTACACCTTC.

Note on this clone: The sample holds other DNA sequences that translate to the same CDR3. V is TRBV28 and J is TRBJ1-1, with no clear D. The CDR3 loop spans 12 amino acids. V was cut by 3 bases and J by 5 bases, with 7 bases left in between. Germline V gene lookup returns CDR1 MDHEN and CDR2 SYDVKM. The CDR3 nucleotides read TGTGCCAGCAGTTTTCGGGATACTGAAGCTTTCTTT. The encoded protein is CASSFRDTEAFF.